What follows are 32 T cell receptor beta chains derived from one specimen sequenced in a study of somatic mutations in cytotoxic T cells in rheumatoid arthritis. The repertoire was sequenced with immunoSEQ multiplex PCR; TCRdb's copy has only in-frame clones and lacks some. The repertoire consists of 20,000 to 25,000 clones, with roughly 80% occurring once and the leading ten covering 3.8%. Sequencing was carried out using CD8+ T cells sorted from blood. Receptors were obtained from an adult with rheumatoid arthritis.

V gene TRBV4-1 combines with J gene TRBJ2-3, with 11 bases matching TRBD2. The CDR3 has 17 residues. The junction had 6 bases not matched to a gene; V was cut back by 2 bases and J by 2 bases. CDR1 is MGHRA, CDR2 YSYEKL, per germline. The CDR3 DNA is TGCGCCAGCAGCCAAATACTAGCGGGGGCTTCCACAGATACGCAGTATTTT. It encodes CASSQILAGASTDTQYF.

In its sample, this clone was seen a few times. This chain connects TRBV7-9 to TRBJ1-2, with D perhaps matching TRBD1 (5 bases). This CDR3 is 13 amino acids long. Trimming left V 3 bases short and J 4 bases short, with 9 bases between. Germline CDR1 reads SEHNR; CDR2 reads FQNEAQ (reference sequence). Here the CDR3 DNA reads TGTGCCAGCAGCTTGGGGGAGACCTATGGCTACACCTTC. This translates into CASSLGETYGYTF.

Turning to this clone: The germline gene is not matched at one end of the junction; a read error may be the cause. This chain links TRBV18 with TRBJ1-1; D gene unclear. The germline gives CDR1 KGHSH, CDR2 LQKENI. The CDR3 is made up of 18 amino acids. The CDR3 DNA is TGTGCCAGCTCAGCACCCGGGGTCCGGGCCGACATGAACACTGAAGCTTTCTTT. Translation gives CASSAPGVRADMNTEAFF.

The CDR3 bases are TGTGCCAGCAGTGGAAGGGGGGCCTTAGATACGCAGTATTTT. Residues: CASSGRGALDTQYF. The V gene is TRBV7-9, the J gene TRBJ2-3; TRBD1 or TRBD2 may be the D gene (6 bases each). The germline gives CDR1 SEHNR, CDR2 FQNEAQ (reference sequence). Trimming removed 6 bases from V and 5 bases from J, with 15 bases in between. This CDR3 comprises 14 residues.

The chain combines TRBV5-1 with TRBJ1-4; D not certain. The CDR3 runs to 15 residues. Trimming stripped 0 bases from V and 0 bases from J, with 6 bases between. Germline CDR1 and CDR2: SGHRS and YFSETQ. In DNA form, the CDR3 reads TGCGCCAGCAGCTTGGCCATACCAACTAATGAAAAACTGTTTTTT. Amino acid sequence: CASSLAIPTNEKLFF.

The CDR3 loop is CASSLSGYGANVLTF. In DNA, the CDR3 is TGTGCCAGCAGTTTAAGTGGCTACGGGGCCAACGTCCTGACTTTC. The J gene is TRBJ2-6, the V gene TRBV27; D ambiguous. Germline CDR1 MNHEY, CDR2 SMNVEV (reference sequence). The ends were cut back, 2 bases at V and 4 bases at J, with 9 bases in the middle. The CDR3 consists of 15 residues.

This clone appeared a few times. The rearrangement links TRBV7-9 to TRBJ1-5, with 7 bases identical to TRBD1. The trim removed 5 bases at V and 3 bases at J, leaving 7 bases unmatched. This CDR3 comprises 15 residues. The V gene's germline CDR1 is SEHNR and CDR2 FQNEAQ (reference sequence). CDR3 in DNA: TGTGCCAGCAGCCCCGGGACAGCCCTCAATCAGCCCCAGCATTTT. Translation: CASSPGTALNQPQHF. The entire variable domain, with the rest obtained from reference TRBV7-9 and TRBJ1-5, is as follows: DTGVSQNPRHKITKRGQNVTFRCDPISEHNRLYWYRQTLGQGPEFLTYFQNEAQLEKSRLLSDRFSAERPKGSFSTLEIQRTEQGDSAMYLCASSPGTALNQPQHFGDGTRLSIL.

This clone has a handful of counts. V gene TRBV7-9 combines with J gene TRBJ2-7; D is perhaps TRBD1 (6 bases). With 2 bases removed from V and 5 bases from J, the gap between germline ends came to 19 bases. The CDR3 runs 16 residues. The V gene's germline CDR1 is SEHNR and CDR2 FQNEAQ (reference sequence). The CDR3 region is CASSLLTGIHENEQYF. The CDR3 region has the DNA TGTGCCAGCAGCTTACTTACAGGGATACACGAAAACGAGCAGTACTTC.

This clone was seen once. The CDR3 coding sequence is TGCGCCAGCAGCTCAGATGGGGACTACAATCAGCCCCAGCATTTT. It codes for CASSSDGDYNQPQHF. The V gene is TRBV5-1, the J gene TRBJ1-5; maybe TRBD1 (5 bases). This CDR3 region has 15 residues. V lost 3 bases to trimming and J lost 3 bases, with 13 bases between them. Germline V gene data show CDR1 as SGHRS and CDR2 as YFSETQ.

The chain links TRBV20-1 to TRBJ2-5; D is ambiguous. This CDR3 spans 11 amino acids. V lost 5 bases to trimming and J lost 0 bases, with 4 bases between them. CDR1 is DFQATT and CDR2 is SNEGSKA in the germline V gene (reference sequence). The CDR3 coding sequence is TGCAGTGCTTTAAACCAAGAGACCCAGTACTTC. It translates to CSALNQETQYF.

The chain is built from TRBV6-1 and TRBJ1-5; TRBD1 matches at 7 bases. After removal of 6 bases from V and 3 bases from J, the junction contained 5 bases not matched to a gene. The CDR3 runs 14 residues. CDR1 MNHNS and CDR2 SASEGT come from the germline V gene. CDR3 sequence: CASSDRVYNQPQHF. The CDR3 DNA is TGTGCCAGCAGCGACAGGGTTTACAATCAGCCCCAGCATTTT.

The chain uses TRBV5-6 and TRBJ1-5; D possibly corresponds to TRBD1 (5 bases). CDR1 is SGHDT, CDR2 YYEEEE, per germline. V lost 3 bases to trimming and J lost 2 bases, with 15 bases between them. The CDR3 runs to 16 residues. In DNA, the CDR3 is TGTGCCAGCAGCTCAGACATGGGACGGGGCAATCAGCCCCAGCATTTT. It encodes CASSSDMGRGNQPQHF.

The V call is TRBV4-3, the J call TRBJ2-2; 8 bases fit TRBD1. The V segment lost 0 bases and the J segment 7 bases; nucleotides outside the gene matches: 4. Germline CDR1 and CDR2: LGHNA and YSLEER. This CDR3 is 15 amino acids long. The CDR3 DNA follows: TGCGCCAGCAGCCAAGAGGACAGGGCGAGCGGGGAGCTGTTTTTT. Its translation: CASSQEDRASGELFF.

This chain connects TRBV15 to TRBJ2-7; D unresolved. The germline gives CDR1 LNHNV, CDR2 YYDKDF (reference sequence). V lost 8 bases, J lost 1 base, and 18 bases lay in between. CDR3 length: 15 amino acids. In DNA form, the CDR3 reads TGTGCCACCGAAGCACCTCATGAGGATTCCTACGAGCAGTACTTC. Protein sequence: CATEAPHEDSYEQYF.

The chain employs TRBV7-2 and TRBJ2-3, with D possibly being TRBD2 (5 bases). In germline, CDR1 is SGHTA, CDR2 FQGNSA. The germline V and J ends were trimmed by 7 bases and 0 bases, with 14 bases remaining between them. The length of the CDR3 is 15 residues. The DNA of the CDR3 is TGTGCCAGCAACTCATTATCGGGGAGCACAGATACGCAGTATTTT. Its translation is CASNSLSGSTDTQYF.

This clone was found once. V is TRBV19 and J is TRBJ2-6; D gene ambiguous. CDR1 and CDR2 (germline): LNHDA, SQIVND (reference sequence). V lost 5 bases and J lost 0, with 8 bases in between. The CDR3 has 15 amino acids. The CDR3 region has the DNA TGTGCCAGTAGTCCCCCCGACTCTGGGGCCAACGTCCTGACTTTC. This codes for CASSPPDSGANVLTF.

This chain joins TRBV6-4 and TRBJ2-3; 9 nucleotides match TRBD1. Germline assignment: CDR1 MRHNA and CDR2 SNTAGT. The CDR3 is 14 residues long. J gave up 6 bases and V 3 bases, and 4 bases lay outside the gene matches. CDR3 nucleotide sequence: TGTGCCAGCAGTGAACAGGGGGCGGAGGATACGCAGTATTTT. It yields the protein CASSEQGAEDTQYF.

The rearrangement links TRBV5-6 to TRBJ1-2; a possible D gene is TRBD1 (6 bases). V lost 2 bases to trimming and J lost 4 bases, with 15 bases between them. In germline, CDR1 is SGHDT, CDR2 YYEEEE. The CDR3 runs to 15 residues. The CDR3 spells CASSFLTGTLYGYTF. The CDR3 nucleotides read TGTGCCAGCAGCTTCCTGACCGGGACACTCTATGGCTACACCTTC.

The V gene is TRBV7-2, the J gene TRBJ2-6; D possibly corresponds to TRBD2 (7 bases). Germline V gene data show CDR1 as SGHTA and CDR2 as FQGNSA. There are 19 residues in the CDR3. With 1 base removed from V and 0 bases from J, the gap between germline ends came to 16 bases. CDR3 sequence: CASSLGWGGANSGANVLTF. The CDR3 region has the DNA TGTGCCAGCAGCTTAGGATGGGGGGGGGCGAACTCTGGGGCCAACGTCCTGACTTTC.

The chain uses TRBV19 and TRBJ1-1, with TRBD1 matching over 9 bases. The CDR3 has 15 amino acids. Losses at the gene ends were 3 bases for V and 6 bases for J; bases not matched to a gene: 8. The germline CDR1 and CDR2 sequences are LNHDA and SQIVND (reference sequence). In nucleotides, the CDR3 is TGTGCCAGTAGTATCGATGGACAGGGGCGCGCTGAAGCTTTCTTT. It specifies CASSIDGQGRAEAFF.

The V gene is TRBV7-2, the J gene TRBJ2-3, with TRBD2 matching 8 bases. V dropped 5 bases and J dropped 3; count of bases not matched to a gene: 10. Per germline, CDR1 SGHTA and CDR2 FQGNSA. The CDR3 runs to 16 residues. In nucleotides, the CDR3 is TGTGCCAGCAGCCGGGTGATGGCGGGGGGAACAGATACGCAGTATTTT. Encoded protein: CASSRVMAGGTDTQYF.

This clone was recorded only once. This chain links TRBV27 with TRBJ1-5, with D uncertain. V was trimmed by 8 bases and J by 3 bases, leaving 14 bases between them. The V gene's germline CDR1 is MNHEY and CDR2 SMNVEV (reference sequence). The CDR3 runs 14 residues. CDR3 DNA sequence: TGTGCCAGCCCCTTAGGGAATCCCAATCAGCCCCAGCATTTT. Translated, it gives CASPLGNPNQPQHF.

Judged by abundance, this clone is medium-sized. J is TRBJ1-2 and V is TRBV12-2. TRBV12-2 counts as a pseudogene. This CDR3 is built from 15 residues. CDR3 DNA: TGTGCAAGTCGTCTAAGGGTGAGGGGATTCTATGGCTACACCTTC. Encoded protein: CASRLRVRGFYGYTF.

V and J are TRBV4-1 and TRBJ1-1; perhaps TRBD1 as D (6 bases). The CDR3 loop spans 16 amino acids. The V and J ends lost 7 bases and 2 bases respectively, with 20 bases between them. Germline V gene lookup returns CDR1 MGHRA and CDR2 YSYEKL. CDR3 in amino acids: CASTPLRGGSNTEAFF. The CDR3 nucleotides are TGCGCCAGCACTCCTCTGAGGGGGGGGTCTAACACTGAAGCTTTCTTT.

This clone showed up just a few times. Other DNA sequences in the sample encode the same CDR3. The CDR3 loop is CASRTGNTEAFF. CDR3 coding DNA: TGTGCCAGCAGGACGGGGAACACTGAAGCTTTCTTT. The V gene is TRBV27, the J gene TRBJ1-1, with D unresolved. Trimming left V 6 bases short and J 1 base short, with 6 bases between. Germline assignment: CDR1 MNHEY and CDR2 SMNVEV (reference sequence). This CDR3 spans 12 amino acids.

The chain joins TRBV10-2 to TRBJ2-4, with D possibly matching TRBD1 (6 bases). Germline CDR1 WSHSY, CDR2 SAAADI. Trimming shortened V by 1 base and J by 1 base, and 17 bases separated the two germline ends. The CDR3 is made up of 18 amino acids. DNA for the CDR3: TGCGCCAGCAGTGAGTTTTTTACCGGGACATCGGCCAAAAACATTCAGTACTTC. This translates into CASSEFFTGTSAKNIQYF.

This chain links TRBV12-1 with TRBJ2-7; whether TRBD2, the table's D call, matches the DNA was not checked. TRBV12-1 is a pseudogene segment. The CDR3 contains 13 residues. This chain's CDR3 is CASLRGATHEQYF. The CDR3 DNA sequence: TGTGCCAGCTTACGGGGGGCCACCCACGAGCAGTACTTC.

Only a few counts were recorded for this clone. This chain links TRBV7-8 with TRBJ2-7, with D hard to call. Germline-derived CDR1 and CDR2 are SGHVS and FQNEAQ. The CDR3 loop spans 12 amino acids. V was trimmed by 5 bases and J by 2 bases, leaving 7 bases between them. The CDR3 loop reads CASSLTPYEQYF. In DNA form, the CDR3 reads TGTGCCAGCAGCCTCACTCCCTACGAGCAGTACTTC.

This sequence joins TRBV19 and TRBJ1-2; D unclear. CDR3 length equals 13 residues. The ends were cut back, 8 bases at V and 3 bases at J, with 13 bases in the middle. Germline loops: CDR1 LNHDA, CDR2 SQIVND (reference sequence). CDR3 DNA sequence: TGTGCCAGTTTCCAGTGGACCTACTATGGCTACACCTTC. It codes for CASFQWTYYGYTF. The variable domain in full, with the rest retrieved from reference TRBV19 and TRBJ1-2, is DGGITQSPKYLFRKEGQNVTLSCEQNLNHDAMYWYRQDPGQGLRLIYYSQIVNDFQKGDIAEGYSVSREKKESFPLTVTSAQKNPTAFYLCASFQWTYYGYTFGSGTRLTVV.

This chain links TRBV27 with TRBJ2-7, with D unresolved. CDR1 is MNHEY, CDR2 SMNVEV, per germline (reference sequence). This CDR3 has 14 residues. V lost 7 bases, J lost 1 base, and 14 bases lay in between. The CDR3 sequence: CASTSYPESYEQYF. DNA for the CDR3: TGTGCCAGCACTTCTTATCCAGAGTCCTACGAGCAGTACTTC.

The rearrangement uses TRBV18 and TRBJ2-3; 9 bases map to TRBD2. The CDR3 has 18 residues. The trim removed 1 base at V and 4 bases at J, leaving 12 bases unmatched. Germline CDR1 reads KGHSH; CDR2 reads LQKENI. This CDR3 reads CASSPQIPSAGGPDTQYF. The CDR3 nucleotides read TGTGCCAGCTCACCACAAATCCCCTCGGCGGGGGGGCCAGATACGCAGTATTTT.

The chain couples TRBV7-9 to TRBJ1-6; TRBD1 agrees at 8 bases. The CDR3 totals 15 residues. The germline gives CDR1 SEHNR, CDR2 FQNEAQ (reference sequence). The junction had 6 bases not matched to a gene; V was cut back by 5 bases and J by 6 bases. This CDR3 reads CASSLDRGLNSPLHF. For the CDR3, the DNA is TGTGCCAGCAGCCTCGACAGGGGTCTTAATTCACCCCTCCACTTT.